This T cell receptor (beta chain) was profiled in a study of blood T cell repertoires in COVID-19. Overall study: Both acute and convalescent COVID-19 samples were obtained from the United States, Italy and Spain.

This clone was observed a handful of times. CDR1 is LGHNA, CDR2 YSLEER, per germline. CDR3 length equals 15 residues. The germline V and J ends were trimmed by 4 bases and 2 bases, with 11 bases remaining between them. Assay used: immunoSEQ multiplex PCR; TCRdb lists only in-frame clones, some missing. The data contain more than 95,000 clones, 70% to 90% of them singletons. The material sequenced was peripheral blood. The TCR originated in a young man with acute or convalescent COVID-19. This rearrangement joins TRBV4-3 to TRBJ1-4; no reliable D call. The DNA of the CDR3 is TGCGCCAGCAGCCCCTCTTTGGCCACTAATGAAAAACTGTTTTTT. The encoded protein is CASSPSLATNEKLFF.